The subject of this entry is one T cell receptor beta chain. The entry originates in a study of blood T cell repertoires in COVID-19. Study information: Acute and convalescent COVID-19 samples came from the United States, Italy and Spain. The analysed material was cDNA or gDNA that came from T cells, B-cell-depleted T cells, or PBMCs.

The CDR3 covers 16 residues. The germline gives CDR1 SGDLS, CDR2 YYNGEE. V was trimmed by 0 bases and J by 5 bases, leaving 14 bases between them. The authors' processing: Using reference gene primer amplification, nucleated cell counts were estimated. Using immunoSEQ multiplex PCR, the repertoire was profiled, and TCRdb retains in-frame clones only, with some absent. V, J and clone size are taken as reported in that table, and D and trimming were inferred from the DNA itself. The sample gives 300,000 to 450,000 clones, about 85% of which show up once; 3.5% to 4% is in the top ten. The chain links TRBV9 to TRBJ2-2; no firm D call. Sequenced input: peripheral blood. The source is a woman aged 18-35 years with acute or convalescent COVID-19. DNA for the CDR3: TGTGCCAGCAGCGTAGATCCCCAGGTCCGTACCGGGGAGCTGTTTTTT. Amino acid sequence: CASSVDPQVRTGELFF.